Below are 9 T cell receptor beta chains sequenced from a single sample in a study of shared clonotypes between healthy human individuals (dated by TCRdb to about 2020). Receptor amplification or capture employed the immunoSEQ multiplex PCR assay. The immuneACCESS repertoire file appears here via TCRdb, limited to in-frame rearrangements. These files lack a portion of the clones; in checked studies, under half of the deficit traces to unresolved V genes, and the cause of the others is not known. Here the sample has over a million clones; roughly 96% occur a single time. The ten top clones hold about 1% of the sample. Sequenced material: naive CD4+ T cells sorted from blood. The meaning of the sample's cell subset or site label: CD45RA+ positively selected. The receptor source for this set is a man aged 25 to 45 in good health.

The chain links TRBV29-1 to TRBJ2-7, with a tentative D call TRBD2 (7 bases). The CDR3 runs to 13 residues. Trimming cost V 7 bases and J 5 bases, with 18 bases left between them. CDR1 is SQVTM and CDR2 is ANQGSEA in the germline V gene. CDR3 region: CSGGGVAAHEQYF. The CDR3 nucleotides are TGCAGCGGAGGGGGGGTGGCCGCCCACGAGCAGTACTTC.

The chain recombines TRBV11-2 with TRBJ2-7, with 9 bases that match TRBD1. CDR1 SGHAT and CDR2 FQNNGV come from the germline V gene. The CDR3 contains 14 residues. With V trimmed by 5 bases and J by 0 bases, 2 bases remained unmatched. The CDR3 reads CASSQDRGSYEQYF. DNA for the CDR3: TGTGCCAGCAGCCAGGACAGGGGCTCCTACGAGCAGTACTTC.

This chain connects TRBV5-1 to TRBJ2-5, with 7 bases matching TRBD1. CDR3 length: 11 residues. Germline-derived CDR1 and CDR2 are SGHRS and YFSETQ. The trim removed 5 bases at V and 9 bases at J, leaving 4 bases unmatched. This CDR3 is CASSDQGAQYF. The CDR3 DNA reads TGCGCCAGCAGTGACCAGGGGGCCCAGTACTTC. Looking up the rest from reference TRBV5-1 and TRBJ2-5 gives the full variable domain: KAGVTQTPRYLIKTRGQQVTLSCSPISGHRSVSWYQQTPGQGLQFLFEYFSETQRNKGNFPGRFSGRQFSNSRSEMNVSTLELGDSALYLCASSDQGAQYFGPGTRLLVL.

The chain carries TRBV30 and TRBJ2-3; TRBD2 is a possible D gene (6 bases). CDR3 size: 15 residues. Germline V lookup: CDR1 GTSNPN, CDR2 SVGIG (reference sequence). V lost 2 bases and J 1 base, leaving 13 bases between the germline ends. The CDR3 DNA sequence: TGTGCCTGGAGTCCCCTCCAGCGGGGCACAGATACGCAGTATTTT. It encodes CAWSPLQRGTDTQYF.

This rearrangement joins TRBV5-1 to TRBJ1-5; D uncertain. From germline, CDR1 is SGHRS and CDR2 YFSETQ. V lost 0 bases and J lost 0, with 7 bases in between. The CDR3 contains 15 residues. The CDR3 reads CASSLGTISNQPQHF. CDR3 coding DNA: TGCGCCAGCAGCTTGGGCACAATTAGCAATCAGCCCCAGCATTTT. Looking up the rest from reference TRBV5-1 and TRBJ1-5 gives the full variable domain: KAGVTQTPRYLIKTRGQQVTLSCSPISGHRSVSWYQQTPGQGLQFLFEYFSETQRNKGNFPGRFSGRQFSNSRSEMNVSTLELGDSALYLCASSLGTISNQPQHFGDGTRLSIL.

The rearrangement links TRBV6-5 to TRBJ2-5; maybe TRBD1 (6 bases). Germline CDR1 reads MNHEY; CDR2 reads SVGAGI. V lost 2 bases to trimming and J lost 4 bases, with 11 bases between them. CDR3 length: 14 amino acids. The CDR3 DNA sequence: TGTGCCAGCAGTTACCGGCAGGGGATAGAGACCCAGTACTTC. It yields the protein CASSYRQGIETQYF.

V gene TRBV27 combines with J gene TRBJ2-7; 7 nucleotides agree with TRBD1. CDR1 is MNHEY and CDR2 is SMNVEV in the germline V gene (reference sequence). The CDR3 loop spans 17 amino acids. V lost 4 bases and J lost 6; bases outside the gene matches: 18. CDR3 DNA sequence: TGTGCCAGCAGTTCCGATCTAGACAGGGTAAGCGGTGGCGAGCAGTACTTC. It is translated as CASSSDLDRVSGGEQYF.

The chain carries TRBV5-1 and TRBJ2-3; D possibly matches TRBD1 or TRBD2 (5 bases each). Germline loops: CDR1 SGHRS, CDR2 YFSETQ. Trimming left V 2 bases short and J 6 bases short, with 13 bases between. The CDR3 is 14 residues long. Written as DNA, the CDR3 is TGCGCCAGCAGCTTAAACCGGGACCTCGATACGCAGTATTTT. It encodes CASSLNRDLDTQYF.

V is TRBV28 and J is TRBJ2-3; D uncertain. Trimming removed 8 bases at V and 0 bases at J, with 12 bases between. This CDR3 spans 14 amino acids. The germline V gene encodes CDR1 MDHEN and CDR2 SYDVKM. The CDR3 nucleotides read TGTGCCAGCTCCAGAACCTATAGCACAGATACGCAGTATTTT. Translating gives CASSRTYSTDTQYF.